These 32 T cell receptor beta chains share one sample of origin, sequenced in a study of T cell repertoires in cytomegalovirus infection. TCRdb re-called the reads through MiXCR, storing one row per CDR3 protein. The table lists roughly 200,000 distinct CDR3 sequences, about a sixth of them singletons. The sample was CD8+ T cells from PBMCs. Every receptor here comes from a human donor in good health (CMV status not recorded). Some clones in this sample may be carry-over from other donors' samples.

This clonotype was seen a few times. The chain carries TRBV7-9 and TRBJ1-4, with D unclear. Germline CDR1 SEHNR, CDR2 FQNEAQ (reference sequence). With 7 bases removed from V and 0 bases from J, the gap between germline ends came to 12 bases. The CDR3 spans 15 residues. CDR3: CASNPSHATNEKLFF. CDR3 nucleotide sequence: TGTGCCAGCAACCCCTCGCATGCAACTAATGAAAAACTGTTTTTT.

This clonotype was recorded a few times. The genes are TRBV7-8 and TRBJ1-2; D call uncertain. Germline values: CDR1 SGHVS, CDR2 FQNEAQ. Trimming cost V 4 bases and J 2 bases, with 14 bases left between them. CDR3 length: 15 residues. The CDR3 bases are TGTGCCAGCAGCTCGGCAACAGCGATAAACTATGGCTACACCTTC. Translation: CASSSATAINYGYTF.

This chain links TRBV28 with TRBJ2-1; D is unresolved. Per germline, CDR1 MDHEN and CDR2 SYDVKM. V lost 3 bases to trimming and J lost 1 base, with 10 bases between them. This CDR3 spans 15 amino acids. The DNA for the CDR3 is TGTGCCAGCAGTTTCCTGACCGTGTCCTACAATGAGCAGTTCTTC. Translated, it gives CASSFLTVSYNEQFF. The whole variable domain, remainder taken from reference TRBV28 and TRBJ2-1, is DVKVTQSSRYLVKRTGEKVFLECVQDMDHENMFWYRQDPGLGLRLIYFSYDVKMKEKGDIPEGYSVSREKKERFSLILESASTNQTSMYLCASSFLTVSYNEQFFGPGTRLTVL.

The sample holds a few counts of this clonotype. This chain connects TRBV12-3 or TRBV12-4 to TRBJ2-5, with D possibly matching TRBD1 (5 bases). V was cut by 0 bases and J by 0 bases, with 14 bases left in between. The CDR3 contains 17 residues. The CDR3 DNA reads TGTGCCAGCAGTTTAGCGCGAAGGGGCAAGTACCAAGAGACCCAGTACTTC. It yields the protein CASSLARRGKYQETQYF.

This clonotype appeared a few times. The CDR3 nucleotides are TGTGCCAGCAGCCGAGCCCTGGCGCCCAACGAGCAGTACTTC. This translates into CASSRALAPNEQYF. This chain links TRBV7-9 with TRBJ2-7; D remains ambiguous. Deletions cut 5 bases from V and 5 bases from J, with 16 bases between. The CDR3 loop spans 14 amino acids. Germline values: CDR1 SEHNR, CDR2 FQNEAQ (reference sequence). Full variable domain (outside the CDR3, taken from reference TRBV7-9 and TRBJ2-7): DTGVSQNPRHKITKRGQNVTFRCDPISEHNRLYWYRQTLGQGPEFLTYFQNEAQLEKSRLLSDRFSAERPKGSFSTLEIQRTEQGDSAMYLCASSRALAPNEQYFGPGTRLTVT.

The chain combines TRBV4-3 with TRBJ1-1; D is unresolved. CDR1 is LGHNA, CDR2 YSLEER, per germline. CDR3 length equals 15 residues. V shed 4 bases and J shed 4 bases, with 16 bases lying between them. The CDR3 region has the DNA TGCGCCAGCAGCCCGGAGCTCCCCGGTCTCACTGAAGCTTTCTTT. Amino acid sequence: CASSPELPGLTEAFF.

This clonotype was found a few times. The rearrangement uses TRBV7-8 and TRBJ2-2; D may correspond to TRBD1 or TRBD2 (5 bases each). Germline CDR1 and CDR2: SGHVS and FQNEAQ. The CDR3 loop spans 15 amino acids. Between the trimmed V and J ends, which lost 4 bases and 4 bases, there was a span of 13 bases. CDR3 amino acids: CASSSLGDPTGELFF. The CDR3 nucleotides are TGTGCCAGCAGCTCGCTCGGGGACCCCACCGGGGAGCTGTTTTTT.

This clonotype was observed many times. V gene TRBV11-2 combines with J gene TRBJ2-1, with TRBD2 as a possible D gene (7 bases). This CDR3 spans 18 amino acids. V dropped 2 bases and J dropped 1 base, with 18 bases sitting between them. CDR1 is SGHAT and CDR2 is FQNNGV in the germline V gene. The CDR3 coding sequence is TGTGCCAGCAGCTTATATCACTTACGGGGGGCGTCCTACAATGAGCAGTTCTTC. It yields the protein CASSLYHLRGASYNEQFF.

This clonotype was picked up a small number of times. The rearrangement uses TRBV12-3 or TRBV12-4 and TRBJ2-1; D remains unclear. The CDR3 runs 15 residues. The V gene lost 2 bases and the J gene lost 0 bases, with 8 bases spanning the gap. CDR3: CASSLQPNSYNEQFF. Here the CDR3 DNA reads TGTGCCAGCAGTTTACAGCCCAACTCCTACAATGAGCAGTTCTTC.

This clonotype was seen a few times. The rearrangement links TRBV7-6 to TRBJ1-1; D is undetermined. This CDR3 is built from 14 residues. CDR1 is SGHVS and CDR2 is FNYEAQ in the germline V gene. Trimming removed 1 base from V and 1 base from J, with 7 bases in between. Here the CDR3 DNA reads TGTGCCAGCAGCTTAGGACAAGAGAACACTGAAGCTTTCTTT. Translating it yields CASSLGQENTEAFF.

The CDR3 DNA reads as TGTGCCAGCAGCTTAGATCCAGGATCCTACGAGCAGTACTTC. Translated, it gives CASSLDPGSYEQYF. The chain uses TRBV7-2 and TRBJ2-7; no firm D call. In germline, CDR1 is SGHTA, CDR2 FQGNSA. The V gene lost 1 base and the J gene lost 1 base, with 8 bases spanning the gap. The CDR3 is made up of 14 amino acids. The full variable domain, rest sourced from reference TRBV7-2 and TRBJ2-7, is GAGVSQSPSNKVTEKGKDVELRCDPISGHTALYWYRQSLGQGLEFLIYFQGNSAPDKSGLPSDRFSAERTGGSVSTLTIQRTQQEDSAVYLCASSLDPGSYEQYFGPGTRLTVT.

The V and J genes are TRBV7-2 and TRBJ1-6; weak D call: TRBD1 (6 bases). This CDR3 is 15 amino acids long. Germline values: CDR1 SGHTA, CDR2 FQGNSA. The V gene lost 2 bases and the J gene lost 2 bases, with 7 bases spanning the gap. In DNA form, the CDR3 reads TGTGCCAGCAGCTTAAAGGGGGCCTATAATTCACCCCTCCACTTT. It specifies CASSLKGAYNSPLHF.

A few counts support this clonotype. The chain recombines TRBV20-1 with TRBJ2-7, with 7 bases matching TRBD1. CDR1 is DFQATT and CDR2 is SNEGSKA in the germline V gene (reference sequence). V lost 2 bases and J lost 2; bases outside the gene matches: 3. This CDR3 comprises 13 residues. CDR3 in amino acids: CSARRQGPYEQYF. CDR3 DNA: TGCAGTGCTAGAAGACAGGGTCCCTACGAGCAGTACTTC.

The V and J genes are TRBV7-9 and TRBJ2-5; D is unresolved. The V end lost 4 bases, the J end lost 6 bases, and 9 bases lay between the germline ends. The CDR3 sequence is 12 residues long. Germline loops: CDR1 SEHNR, CDR2 FQNEAQ (reference sequence). The CDR3 bases are TGTGCCAGCAGCTCAGAGCGAAAGACCCAGTACTTC. Residues: CASSSERKTQYF.

This clonotype was detected a few times. The chain combines TRBV29-1 with TRBJ1-3; 9 bases are shared with TRBD1. The germline V gene has CDR1 SQVTM and CDR2 ANQGSEA. The CDR3 runs 13 residues. After removal of 4 bases from V and 8 bases from J, the junction contained 6 bases not matched to a gene. The CDR3 nucleotides are TGCAGCGTTGCGTTGGACAGGGGTGACACCATATATTTT. Residues: CSVALDRGDTIYF.

This clonotype was seen a few times. The V gene is TRBV14, the J gene TRBJ2-1; D is perhaps TRBD2 (5 bases). Germline-derived CDR1 and CDR2 are SGHDN and FVKESK. V lost 4 bases to trimming and J lost 0 bases, with 10 bases between them. The CDR3 loop spans 15 amino acids. CDR3 in amino acids: CASSPGDRSYNEQFF. The CDR3 coding sequence is TGTGCCAGCAGCCCCGGGGATCGCTCCTACAATGAGCAGTTCTTC.

This clonotype was counted only a few times. This chain connects TRBV20-1 to TRBJ1-1, with a weak D call TRBD1 (6 bases). Trimming stripped 4 bases from V and 1 base from J, with 7 bases between. The CDR3 covers 12 residues. In germline, CDR1 is DFQATT, CDR2 SNEGSKA (reference sequence). In DNA, the CDR3 is TGCAGTGCTACGGGACAGAACACTGAAGCTTTCTTT. Amino acids: CSATGQNTEAFF.

The V and J genes are TRBV7-9 and TRBJ2-3; perhaps TRBD2 as D (7 bases). V lost 3 bases, J lost 4 bases, and 14 bases lay in between. Germline V gene lookup returns CDR1 SEHNR and CDR2 FQNEAQ (reference sequence). CDR3 length equals 15 residues. The CDR3 nucleotides read TGTGCCAGCAGCTTCGGCGGGGGCCGGCCAGATACGCAGTATTTT. Its protein product is CASSFGGGRPDTQYF.

The rearrangement uses TRBV19 and TRBJ2-7; unclear D gene. The germline V gene encodes CDR1 LNHDA and CDR2 SQIVND (reference sequence). There are 15 residues in the CDR3. V shed 1 base and J shed 0 bases, with 10 bases lying between them. This CDR3 is CASSIGLPYSYEQYF. CDR3 bases: TGTGCCAGTAGTATAGGACTTCCCTACTCCTACGAGCAGTACTTC.

The chain has TRBV7-2 and TRBJ2-1; tentative D call: TRBD2 (6 bases). Per germline, CDR1 SGHTA and CDR2 FQGNSA. V was pared by 5 bases and J by 7 bases, with 6 bases between. The CDR3 totals 11 residues. CDR3 nucleotides: TGTGCCAGCAGCGGAGGGAATGAGCAGTTCTTC. Translation: CASSGGNEQFF.

This clonotype was picked up a small number of times. The V call is TRBV5-6, the J call TRBJ2-2, with D unresolved. The germline V gene encodes CDR1 SGHDT and CDR2 YYEEEE. The CDR3 has 14 residues. Trimming shortened V by 1 base and J by 7 bases, and 11 bases separated the two germline ends. The CDR3: CASSLSRWGGELFF. Written as DNA, the CDR3 is TGTGCCAGCAGCTTGTCACGATGGGGCGGGGAGCTGTTTTTT.

This clonotype was detected many times. The chain recombines TRBV7-9 with TRBJ2-5, with no clear D. The CDR3 totals 14 residues. Trimming took 1 base from V and 2 from J, leaving 8 bases between them. CDR1 and CDR2 from the germline V gene are SEHNR and FQNEAQ (reference sequence). Here the CDR3 reads CASSLDILQETQYF. For the CDR3, the DNA is TGTGCCAGCAGCTTAGACATACTGCAAGAGACCCAGTACTTC.

The DNA of the CDR3 is TGTGCCAGCAGCCAGTTGACCTGGGGTTACGAGCAGTACTTC. It specifies CASSQLTWGYEQYF. The rearrangement links TRBV14 to TRBJ2-7; D remains unclear. Germline assignment: CDR1 SGHDN and CDR2 FVKESK. The CDR3 is made up of 14 amino acids. With 3 bases removed from V and 4 bases from J, the gap between germline ends came to 13 bases.

This rearrangement joins TRBV6-2 or TRBV6-3 to TRBJ2-7; tentatively, D is TRBD2 (5 bases). The germline V gene encodes CDR1 MNHEY and CDR2 SVGEGT. The CDR3 runs 15 residues. Trimming cost V 2 bases and J 7 bases, with 18 bases left between them. The CDR3 protein is CASSYERDASGEQYF. Written as DNA, the CDR3 is TGTGCCAGCAGTTACGAACGGGATGCCTCGGGGGAGCAGTACTTC.

This clonotype was seen only a few times. Sequence at one end of the junction differs from germline and may be a read error. V gene TRBV7-2 combines with J gene TRBJ1-5; 12 bases line up with TRBD1. CDR3 size: 16 residues. Per the germline V gene, CDR1 is SGHTA and CDR2 is FQGNSA. DNA of the CDR3: TGTGCCAGCAGCGAGGGACAGGGGGCGTCGGGTCAGACCCAGCATTTT. It is translated as CASSEGQGASGQTQHF. Looking up the rest from reference TRBV7-2 and TRBJ1-5 gives the full variable domain: GAGVSQSPSNKVTEKGKDVELRCDPISGHTALYWYRQSLGQGLEFLIYFQGNSAPDKSGLPSDRFSAERTGGSVSTLTIQRTQQEDSAVYLCASSEGQGASGQTQHFGDGTRLSIL.

The chain uses TRBV6-2 or TRBV6-3 and TRBJ1-1, with a possible D match to TRBD1 (5 bases). Germline V lookup: CDR1 MNHEY, CDR2 SVGEGT. The CDR3 spans 16 residues. Trimming stripped 0 bases from V and 0 bases from J, with 11 bases between. The CDR3 coding sequence is TGTGCCAGCAGTTACTCTGTTGAGGGGATGAACACTGAAGCTTTCTTT. As protein: CASSYSVEGMNTEAFF.

This clonotype has a count of ten or more. This sequence joins TRBV7-2 and TRBJ1-1; tentatively, D is TRBD1 (5 bases). Germline V lookup: CDR1 SGHTA, CDR2 FQGNSA. V lost 1 base to trimming and J lost 3 bases, with 18 bases between them. The CDR3 loop spans 17 amino acids. The CDR3 DNA follows: TGTGCCAGCAGCTTAGAGTCATGGGCGCGGGGGGACACTGAAGCTTTCTTT. Its translation is CASSLESWARGDTEAFF.

This clonotype showed up just a few times. The CDR3 is CASSWDSYNEQFF. CDR3 nucleotides: TGTGCCAGTAGTTGGGACTCTTACAATGAGCAGTTCTTC. The V gene is TRBV19, the J gene TRBJ2-1, with D maybe TRBD2 (6 bases). Trimming cost V 5 bases and J 4 bases, with 9 bases left between them. The germline gives CDR1 LNHDA, CDR2 SQIVND (reference sequence). This CDR3 spans 13 amino acids.

This clonotype was detected only a few times. The chain is built from TRBV7-2 and TRBJ1-1, with D uncertain. CDR3 length equals 15 residues. Germline V lookup: CDR1 SGHTA, CDR2 FQGNSA. The V end lost 1 base, the J end lost 0 bases, and 9 bases lay between the germline ends. The CDR3 region is CASSLGRTVNTEAFF. The CDR3 bases are TGTGCCAGCAGCTTAGGAAGGACGGTGAACACTGAAGCTTTCTTT.

The V call is TRBV14, the J call TRBJ1-1; the D is unclear. V dropped 5 bases and J dropped 4 bases, with 8 bases sitting between them. The CDR3 is made up of 12 amino acids. Germline-derived CDR1 and CDR2 are SGHDN and FVKESK. CDR3 coding DNA: TGTGCCAGCAGCGCCCACCCCACTGAAGCTTTCTTT. This encodes CASSAHPTEAFF.

This clonotype has ten or more counts. The J gene is TRBJ1-5, the V gene TRBV7-2, with D tentatively TRBD1 (5 bases). V lost 5 bases and J lost 7, with 15 bases in between. The CDR3 runs to 14 residues. Germline V gene lookup returns CDR1 SGHTA and CDR2 FQGNSA. CDR3 sequence reads: CASSSGWGEQPQHF. CDR3 sequence (DNA): TGTGCCAGCAGCAGCGGTTGGGGGGAGCAGCCCCAGCATTTT.

CDR3 in amino acids: CASRKKRYPRFANTGELFF. The CDR3 DNA reads TGTGCCAGCAGGAAAAAAAGGTACCCACGCTTCGCGAACACCGGGGAGCTGTTTTTT. V and J are TRBV7-7 and TRBJ2-2; D call uncertain. V was shortened by 6 bases and J by 0 bases, with 23 bases between the two germline ends. Germline assignment: CDR1 SSHAT and CDR2 FNYEAQ (reference sequence). The length of the CDR3 is 19 residues.